The entry below describes one TCR beta chain. The CDR3 is 12 residues long. V lost 4 bases and J 8 bases, leaving 10 bases between the germline ends. Per the germline V gene, CDR1 is KGHDR and CDR2 is SFDVKD. These data are taken from a study of blood T cell repertoires in COVID-19. Study information: PBMCs, B-cell-depleted T cells, or T cells provided the cDNA or gDNA that made up the material.

The repertoire was sequenced with immunoSEQ multiplex PCR; TCRdb's copy has only in-frame clones and lacks some. This repertoire shows some 200,000 clones, under 90% found once; its top ten account for around 5.5%. The sequencing sample was made of peripheral blood. The rearrangement joins TRBV24-1 to TRBJ1-2, with a weak D call TRBD1 (6 bases). The receptor was isolated from a woman aged 55 to 70 who had recovered from COVID-19. The CDR3 region is CATSDRGLGYTF. The CDR3, as DNA: TGTGCCACCAGTGACAGGGGATTAGGCTACACCTTC.